A selection of T cell receptor beta chains follows, all from one sample in a study of blood T cell repertoires in COVID-19. This table comes from immunoSEQ multiplex PCR, and its TCRdb copy is limited to in-frame clones, with some not included. The data show 150,000 to 250,000 clones, roughly four fifths seen once. Sequencing input: PBMCs or T cells enriched from blood (not recorded which). The receptors were sampled from a man aged 35 to 55 who had recovered from COVID-19. Each CDR3 is given with its conserved first and last residue. D genes are given only for firm matches. Rows may omit the clone size; those that give it use once, few, many or a size class.

size	V	J	D	CDR3	DNA
-	TRBV24-1	TRBJ2-1	TRBD1	CATSDAGTGDNEQFF	TGTGCCACCAGTGATGCCGGGACAGGGGACAATGAGCAGTTCTTC
-	TRBV4-3	TRBJ2-5	-	CASSQGDYHKGETQYF	TGCGCCAGCAGCCAAGGTGACTACCATAAGGGAGAGACCCAGTACTTC
-	TRBV6-5	TRBJ2-2	TRBD1	CASRAYRGNTGELFF	TGTGCCAGCAGAGCCTACAGGGGAAACACCGGGGAGCTGTTTTTT
once	TRBV27	TRBJ2-5	-	CASSFTGRETQYF	TGTGCCAGCAGTTTTACGGGTCGAGAGACCCAGTACTTC
-	TRBV29-1	TRBJ2-1	TRBD2	CSVEGAGGSYNEQFF	TGCAGCGTTGAGGGCGCGGGAGGGTCCTACAATGAGCAGTTCTTC
-	TRBV2	TRBJ1-5	-	CASSDGGAYNQPQHF	TGTGCCAGCAGTGATGGGGGCGCGTACAATCAGCCCCAGCATTTT
-	TRBV5-1	TRBJ1-2	-	CASSSDYGYTF	TGCGCCAGCAGCTCGGACTATGGCTACACCTTC
-	TRBV27	TRBJ1-1	-	CASSLRPSGNTEAFF	TGTGCCAGCAGTTTACGACCTTCAGGGAACACTGAAGCTTTCTTT
-	TRBV27	TRBJ2-5	-	CASSFSELTRKETQYF	TGTGCCAGCAGTTTCAGTGAACTGACAAGAAAAGAGACCCAGTACTTC
-	TRBV5-4	TRBJ2-3	-	CASSSLTAGPDTQYF	TGTGCCAGCAGCTCGCTCACAGCAGGGCCCGATACGCAGTATTTT
-	TRBV11-2	TRBJ2-3	-	CASSFGQRTDTQYF	TGTGCCAGCAGTTTCGGACAGCGCACAGATACGCAGTATTTT
-	TRBV27	TRBJ1-4	-	CASSFTLKPGAINEKLFF	TGTGCCAGCAGTTTTACGCTAAAACCAGGGGCGATTAATGAAAAACTGTTTTTT
-	TRBV4-2	TRBJ2-1	-	CASSPAGMAYNEQFF	TGTGCCAGCAGCCCCGCGGGGATGGCCTACAATGAGCAGTTCTTC
-	TRBV6-5	TRBJ2-6	-	CASSYSIVAGANVLTF	TGTGCCAGCAGTTACTCGATAGTGGCTGGGGCCAACGTCCTGACTTTC
once	TRBV2	TRBJ2-1	TRBD2	CASSGALAGLPYNEQFF	TGTGCCAGCAGTGGTGCACTAGCGGGGCTACCCTACAATGAGCAGTTCTTC
-	TRBV5-4	TRBJ2-5	-	CASSLRATQETQYF	TGTGCCAGCAGCTTGCGTGCTACCCAAGAGACCCAGTACTTC